This T cell receptor (beta chain) was obtained from a study of cytomegalovirus exposure and HLA in healthy donors. Study-level findings and limits: In an earlier analysis, most TCR beta V segments were productive about 87% or about 30% of the time.

Trimming took off 4 bases at V and 5 bases at J, with 12 bases between the two ends. Germline CDR1 reads SGHNT; CDR2 reads YYREEE (reference sequence). This CDR3 has 13 residues. All donors participated as healthy donors of bone marrow. PCR used 60 Vbeta primers and 13 Jbeta primers. Method: immunoSEQ multiplex PCR; TCRdb's copy keeps in-frame clones and lacks some. Of about 160,000 clones in the sample, just under 80% were seen once. In regard to this clone: Antigen unknown.

The specimen was PBMCs. The J gene is TRBJ1-2, the V gene TRBV5-4, with a weak D call TRBD1 (6 bases). This receptor was identified in a man in his thirties or forties in good health and CMV-seronegative. CDR3 sequence: CASSPDSQYGYTF. CDR3 nucleotides: TGTGCCAGCAGCCCGGACAGCCAGTATGGCTACACCTTC.